Sequencing of this TCR beta chain was carried out in a study of siplizumab effects on memory and regulatory T cells. This clone was recorded only once. Generated by immunoSEQ multiplex PCR, the TCRdb table keeps only in-frame clones and is missing some. The data show roughly 93,000 clones, with 85% to 95% seen just once and around 1.4% held by the top ten. CDR3 length equals 17 residues. Trimming pared 5 bases from V and 4 bases from J, leaving 20 bases between. Germline V gene sequence: CDR1 SGHTA, CDR2 FQGTGA. The sequence was obtained from a human donor in good health. The sample was non-Treg CD4+ T cells sorted from blood. This chain connects TRBV7-3 to TRBJ2-2, with D uncertain. The CDR3 bases are TGTGCCAGCAGCCCATTCACGCCCGGTTCTCTCACCGGGGAGCTGTTTTTT. It encodes CASSPFTPGSLTGELFF.